The rows below give T cell receptor beta chains drawn from one sample of a study of T-cell reconstitution after alpha-beta-depleted transplantation in children. MiXCR was run by TCRdb on the PCR reads, yielding one entry per CDR3 protein. The sample holds 500,000 to 650,000 distinct CDR3 sequences, roughly 13% seen once. The starting material was PBMCs, mostly from graft donor cells, obtained 360 days after TCRalphabeta/CD19-depleted stem cell transplant. The receptors shown here come from a male patient younger than 18 who had a stem cell transplant for acute myeloid leukemia, so the T cells may come from the graft donor. Each CDR3 is given with its conserved first and last residue. D genes are given only for firm matches. Rows may omit the clone size; those that give it use once, few, many or a size class.

TRBD1	-	TRBV28	TRBJ2-7	TGTGCCAGCAGTTTTCCGGACAGGGATGACGAGCAGTACTTC	CASSFPDRDDEQYF
-	-	TRBV20-1	TRBJ2-5	TGCAGTGCGACAGTAGCTGAGACCCAGTACTTC	CSATVAETQYF
-	-	TRBV5-1	TRBJ2-3	TGCGCCAGCAGCTTCGAAGGGGCAGATACGCAGTATTTT	CASSFEGADTQYF
TRBD1	few	TRBV11-2	TRBJ2-6	TGTGCCAGCAGCGGGCTAGGGACAGGGCTCTCTGGGGCCAACGTCCTGACTTTC	CASSGLGTGLSGANVLTF
TRBD2	few	TRBV7-8	TRBJ2-3	TGTGCCAGCAGCTTACCGAGCGGGAGTGGGACAGATACGCAGTATTTT	CASSLPSGSGTDTQYF
-	-	TRBV19	TRBJ2-1	TGTGCCAGTAGTATTGCGAGCACTCCTCCCTACAATGAGCAGTTCTTC	CASSIASTPPYNEQFF
TRBD2	-	TRBV20-1	TRBJ2-3	TGCAGTGCTCTAGAAGAGCGGGGGCGCGTAGATACGCAGTATTTT	CSALEERGRVDTQYF
-	few	TRBV4-2	TRBJ2-1	TGTGCCAGCAGCCGGTCAGCTACCCCCACATACAATGAGCAGTTCTTC	CASSRSATPTYNEQFF
TRBD2	-	TRBV10-1	TRBJ2-2	TGCGCCAGCAGTGAAAGCGGGGGCACCGGGGAGCTGTTTTTT	CASSESGGTGELFF
-	few	TRBV20-1	TRBJ2-7	TGCAGTGCCGGAAGGGGAGCCTCCTACGAGCAGTACTTC	CSAGRGASYEQYF
TRBD2	many	TRBV7-9	TRBJ2-7	TGTGCCAGCAGCTTATATGCGGGAGAGTCCTACGAGCAGTACTTC	CASSLYAGESYEQYF
-	-	TRBV5-1	TRBJ2-1	TGCGCCAGCAGCTTGTTTAGCGACAATGAGCAGTTCTTC	CASSLFSDNEQFF
TRBD2	few	TRBV4-2	TRBJ2-3	TGTGCCAGCAGCCAAGATCGGCTAGCGGGAAGCAGCACAGATACGCAGTATTTT	CASSQDRLAGSSTDTQYF
TRBD1	few	TRBV28	TRBJ1-6	TGTGCCAGCAGTTTACAGGGGGCCTATAATTCACCCCTCCACTTT	CASSLQGAYNSPLHF
-	many	TRBV2	TRBJ1-6	TGTGCCAGCAGACCGCAAAGCTCCTATAATTCACCCCTCCACTTT	CASRPQSSYNSPLHF
-	few	TRBV7-6	TRBJ2-2	TGTGCCAGCAGCTTAGGGCTAGCGTTCACCGGGGAGCTGTTTTTT	CASSLGLAFTGELFF
TRBD2	few	TRBV20-1	TRBJ2-7	TGCAGTGCTAGCGGGAGGCCTTCCTACGAGCAGTACTTC	CSASGRPSYEQYF
-	-	TRBV21-1	TRBJ2-7	TGTGCCAGCCCTAAGGGGAGGGACAGCTCCTACGAGCAGTACTTC	CASPKGRDSSYEQYF
TRBD1	many	TRBV7-9	TRBJ1-1	TGTGCCAGCAGCTCCCAGGGAGGACAGGGTGAAGCTTTCTTT	CASSSQGGQGEAFF
-	few	TRBV7-7	TRBJ2-2	TGTGCTAGCAGCTTACGGGACATCGGTACCGGGGAGCTGTTTTTT	CASSLRDIGTGELFF
-	-	TRBV7-2	TRBJ1-6	TGTGCCAGCAGCTTAGTGACGGAGACGGGTTCACCCCTCCACTTT	CASSLVTETGSPLHF
TRBD1	many	TRBV12-3/TRBV12-4	TRBJ1-3	TGTGCCAGCAGGCCCGGGACAGTTGGAAACACCATATATTTT	CASRPGTVGNTIYF
-	-	TRBV27	TRBJ1-1	TGTGCCAGCAGTTTAGGGATAGTGAACACTGAAGCTTTCTTT	CASSLGIVNTEAFF
-	few	TRBV27	TRBJ1-2	TGTGCCAGCAGTTCCCGGGAGGGCTATGGCTACACCTTC	CASSSREGYGYTF
-	many	TRBV13	TRBJ2-7	TGTGCCAGCAGCTCGGGGTGGCTAAGCGACGCTCCCTACGAGCAGTACTTC	CASSSGWLSDAPYEQYF
TRBD2	once	TRBV4-3	TRBJ2-1	TGCGCCAGCAGCCAAGTCCTAGCGGGGCACAATGAGCAGTTCTTC	CASSQVLAGHNEQFF
-	few	TRBV12-3/TRBV12-4	TRBJ1-5	TGTGCCAGCAGTCCCTCGTCTCAGCCCCAGCATTTT	CASSPSSQPQHF
-	many	TRBV28	TRBJ1-6	TGTGCCAGCAGTTTTAAGACAGGCCCTACCTATAATTCACCCCTCCACTTT	CASSFKTGPTYNSPLHF
-	many	TRBV28	TRBJ2-7	TGTGCCAGCAGTTTAGGCCAAGTAACGCAGTACTTC	CASSLGQVTQYF
-	many	TRBV27	TRBJ2-7	TGTGCCAGCAGGGCGCCTGGTCTCTACGAGCAGTACTTC	CASRAPGLYEQYF
TRBD1	-	TRBV28	TRBJ2-7	TGTGCCAGCAGTCTGGACAGGGCAAGCGAGCAGTACTTC	CASSLDRASEQYF
-	few	TRBV6-1	TRBJ2-1	TGTGCCACGAGTCTACACCGCTCCTACAATGAGCAGTTCTTC	CATSLHRSYNEQFF
TRBD2	few	TRBV5-1	TRBJ2-7	TGCGCCAGCAGCTTCGGACTAGCGGGAGGGCTACCCTACGAGCAGTACTTC	CASSFGLAGGLPYEQYF
-	many	TRBV21-1	TRBJ2-5	TGTGCCAGCAGCAAAGCGACGGGAAAGGGGATTATCGAGACCCAGTACTTC	CASSKATGKGIIETQYF
TRBD1	-	TRBV28	TRBJ1-2	TGTGCCAGCAGCCGGGCAGGGGGCGATGGCTACACCTTC	CASSRAGGDGYTF
TRBD2	-	TRBV6-2/TRBV6-3	TRBJ2-7	TGTGCCAGCAGTTACGGGCTAGCGGGAGAAGTCGAGCAGTACTTC	CASSYGLAGEVEQYF
-	many	TRBV12-3/TRBV12-4	TRBJ2-7	TGTGCCAGCAGTTTAGCAGGGGCCCACGAGCAGTACTTC	CASSLAGAHEQYF
TRBD2	-	TRBV20-1	TRBJ2-3	TGCAGTGCCCAAAGCCCCCGACTAGCGTACCCGAAAGATACGCAGTATTTT	CSAQSPRLAYPKDTQYF
-	few	TRBV11-1	TRBJ2-2	TGTGCCAGCAGCTCGAGAGGCAGGGGGAGGGCCGGGGAGCTGTTTTTT	CASSSRGRGRAGELFF
-	few	TRBV7-6	TRBJ1-1	TGTGCCAGCAGCCCTCTGACCCGGGAGCCTGAAGCTTTCTTT	CASSPLTREPEAFF
TRBD2	few	TRBV12-3/TRBV12-4	TRBJ2-7	TGTGCCAGCACCAAACTAGCGGGAGGGTACGAGCAGTACTTC	CASTKLAGGYEQYF
-	many	TRBV6-2/TRBV6-3	TRBJ1-1	TGTGCCAGCAGTCGTACAGTTCGGGTTGCTGAAGCTTTCTTT	CASSRTVRVAEAFF
-	-	TRBV7-2	TRBJ1-4	TGTGCCAGCAGCTTAGGAACCGAAAATGAAAAACTGTTTTTT	CASSLGTENEKLFF
-	-	TRBV30	TRBJ2-7	TGTGCCTTCCGGGCAGGTTCCTACGAGCAGTACTTC	CAFRAGSYEQYF
TRBD2	-	TRBV7-2	TRBJ2-5	TGTGCCAGCAGCTCTGGACTAGCGGGGATCCAAGAGACCCAGTACTTC	CASSSGLAGIQETQYF
-	many	TRBV7-2	TRBJ2-7	TGTGCCAGCAGCTACGACTCACAGCGGATAGCCCTCAGCGCCGAGCAGTACTTC	CASSYDSQRIALSAEQYF
-	few	TRBV28	TRBJ2-7	TGTGCCAGCAGTGTCGCCGAAAGTCCCTCCTACGAGCAGTACTTC	CASSVAESPSYEQYF
TRBD1	few	TRBV7-2	TRBJ2-7	TGTGCCAGCAGCGTGGGACAGATAGGCTACGAGCAGTACTTC	CASSVGQIGYEQYF
-	few	TRBV19	TRBJ2-1	TGTGCCAGTAGTATGCGGGCCCCAACCTACAATGAGCAGTTCTTC	CASSMRAPTYNEQFF
-	few	TRBV30	TRBJ2-2	TGTGCCTGGAGTGCCGTCGGGGAGCTGTTTTTT	CAWSAVGELFF
-	few	TRBV28	TRBJ2-3	TGTGCCAGCAGTTTAATTTCGCGGGGCACAGATACGCAGTATTTT	CASSLISRGTDTQYF
TRBD2	-	TRBV29-1	TRBJ2-7	TGCAGCGTTGGGACTAGCCGCTCCCACGAGCAGTACTTC	CSVGTSRSHEQYF
TRBD2	many	TRBV29-1	TRBJ2-1	TGCAGCGTTGCCCCCCAGCGACTAGCGGGTGAGCAGTTCTTC	CSVAPQRLAGEQFF
TRBD2	-	TRBV7-9	TRBJ2-5	TGTGCCAGCAGCTTACAACCGGGACTAGCGGGGACCCAGTACTTC	CASSLQPGLAGTQYF
-	few	TRBV10-3	TRBJ2-2	TGTGCCATCAGTGAAGGGAATAACGGGGAGCTGTTTTTT	CAISEGNNGELFF